This TCR beta chain was documented in a study of blood T cell repertoires in COVID-19. Looking at the study overall: COVID-19 samples collected from the United States, Italy and Spain covered acute and convalescent phases.

Recovered Cohort 3 donors showed two negative PCRs, clearance, or symptom resolution. Per the original data handling: Cell counts per sample came from amplifying reference gene primers. Using immunoSEQ multiplex PCR, the repertoire was profiled, and TCRdb retains in-frame clones only, with some absent. V, J and clone size derive from that table, while D and trimming were established from the DNA sequence. The table shows approximately 490,000 clones, with 75% to 90% occurring only once. The CDR3 contains 15 residues. Unmatched junction bases numbered 3, after V lost 0 bases and J lost 8 bases. Per germline, CDR1 SGHTA and CDR2 FQGNSA.

The TCR was taken from a woman aged 60-75 years who had recovered from COVID-19. V is TRBV7-2 and J is TRBJ1-4; 10 nucleotides agree with TRBD1. Specimen: PBMCs or T cells enriched from blood (not recorded which). The CDR3 region has the DNA TGTGCCAGCAGCTTAGCGGGGACAGGGGAAGAAAAACTGTTTTTT. The encoded protein is CASSLAGTGEEKLFF.